The 11 T cell receptor beta chains presented below share a single source sample, sequenced in a study of shared T cell receptors in the human thymus. Only in-frame clones appear in the TCRdb table, and some are missing; sequencing was by immunoSEQ multiplex PCR. The sample has about 660,000 clones; 88% are singletons. Separately, the same data were catalogued under a study of human thymus T cells.

The sequencing sample was made of thymocytes. The origin of the receptors is a boy in the first two years of life with a congenital heart defect.

This clone has more than one count but fewer than ten. The chain uses TRBV11-2 and TRBJ2-1; 8 nucleotides align to TRBD2. CDR1 SGHAT and CDR2 FQNNGV come from the germline V gene. The CDR3 spans 15 residues. The V segment lost 5 bases and the J segment 6 bases; nucleotides outside the gene matches: 9. DNA of the CDR3: TGTGCCAGCAGCCTAGGGGGAGGACTAGCCAATGAGCAGTTCTTC. The encoded protein is CASSLGGGLANEQFF.

The rearrangement links TRBV15 to TRBJ1-5; 8 bases align to TRBD1. Germline loops: CDR1 LNHNV, CDR2 YYDKDF (reference sequence). This CDR3 spans 18 amino acids. The V gene end was trimmed by 0 bases and the J gene end by 1 base; junction bases not matched to a gene: 8. In DNA form, the CDR3 reads TGTGCCACCAGCAGAGAAGATGCTACAGGGGGAAGCAATCAGCCCCAGCATTTT. The encoded protein is CATSREDATGGSNQPQHF.

The chain has TRBV30 and TRBJ2-7, with TRBD2 as a possible D gene (6 bases). CDR1 GTSNPN and CDR2 SVGIG come from the germline V gene (reference sequence). Trimming removed 5 bases from V and 3 bases from J, with 11 bases in between. CDR3 size: 12 residues. The CDR3 DNA reads as TGTGCCTGGGGGGAGGCCGGCTACGAGCAGTACTTC. Amino acid sequence: CAWGEAGYEQYF. Using reference TRBV30 and TRBJ2-7 for the parts outside the CDR3, the full variable domain is SQTIHQWPATLVQPVGSPLSLECTVEGTSNPNLYWYRQAAGRGLQLLFYSVGIGQISSEVPQNLSASRPQDRQFILSSKKLLLSDSGFYLCAWGEAGYEQYFGPGTRLTVT.

CDR3 amino acids: CASSNRDRGGSNQPQHF. CDR3 DNA: TGTGCCAGCAGCAACCGCGACAGGGGCGGGAGCAATCAGCCCCAGCATTTT. This chain joins TRBV21-1 and TRBJ1-5; TRBD1 reflects the table's D call only, with no check against the DNA. TRBV21-1 is designated a pseudogene. CDR3 size: 17 residues.

The chain recombines TRBV30 with TRBJ1-1, with D maybe TRBD1 (6 bases). CDR1 is GTSNPN and CDR2 is SVGIG in the germline V gene (reference sequence). The ends were cut back, 2 bases at V and 5 bases at J, with 18 bases in the middle. The CDR3 consists of 15 residues. The CDR3 spells CAWSRISTGRTEAFF. CDR3 nucleotide sequence: TGTGCCTGGAGTCGTATTTCGACAGGCCGGACTGAAGCTTTCTTT.

This clone was seen a few times. The chain carries TRBV7-2 and TRBJ2-1; D unclear. This CDR3 is built from 11 residues. Trimming pared 8 bases from V and 4 bases from J, leaving 6 bases between. From germline, CDR1 is SGHTA and CDR2 FQGNSA. The DNA of the CDR3 is TGTGCCAGCCTTCAGTACAATGAGCAGTTCTTC. This encodes CASLQYNEQFF.

The chain employs TRBV10-1 and TRBJ2-5; tentatively, D is TRBD2 (5 bases). This CDR3 has 16 amino acids. Germline V gene data show CDR1 as WNHNN and CDR2 as SYGVQD (reference sequence). Trimming pared 6 bases from V and 0 bases from J, leaving 17 bases between. The chain's CDR3 is CASSRRLRWHQETQYF. CDR3 sequence (DNA): TGCGCCAGCAGCCGCAGACTAAGGTGGCACCAAGAGACCCAGTACTTC.

Comment on this clone: The sample holds other DNA sequences that translate to the same CDR3. The chain couples TRBV28 to TRBJ1-5; tentative D call: TRBD1 (5 bases). Trimming removed 5 bases from V and 0 bases from J, with 8 bases in between. This CDR3 is 14 amino acids long. Germline V lookup: CDR1 MDHEN, CDR2 SYDVKM. The CDR3 coding sequence is TGTGCCAGCAGTCCCAGGGTTAGCAATCAGCCCCAGCATTTT. Its protein product is CASSPRVSNQPQHF.

This chain links TRBV7-6 with TRBJ2-2, with D perhaps TRBD2 (6 bases). Germline-derived CDR1 and CDR2 are SGHVS and FNYEAQ. The CDR3 loop spans 15 amino acids. The V and J ends lost 8 bases and 5 bases respectively, with 18 bases between them. CDR3 amino acids: CASWGDWAFTGELFF. CDR3 DNA sequence: TGTGCCAGCTGGGGGGACTGGGCCTTTACCGGGGAGCTGTTTTTT.

The J gene is TRBJ1-2, the V gene TRBV5-1; D remains ambiguous. Trimming pared 6 bases from V and 5 bases from J, leaving 17 bases between. The CDR3 extends over 14 amino acids. Germline lookup yields CDR1 SGHRS and CDR2 YFSETQ. CDR3 in amino acids: CASTLEGDPYGYTF. The CDR3 nucleotides are TGCGCCAGCACATTGGAAGGAGACCCTTATGGCTACACCTTC.

This chain joins TRBV5-1 and TRBJ2-5, with D possibly matching TRBD2 (5 bases). Germline CDR1 and CDR2: SGHRS and YFSETQ. The CDR3 runs to 14 residues. Trimming removed 2 bases from V and 1 base from J, with 9 bases in between. As DNA, the CDR3 is TGCGCCAGCAGCTTAGCGGTTAGCCAAGAGACCCAGTACTTC. It yields the protein CASSLAVSQETQYF.